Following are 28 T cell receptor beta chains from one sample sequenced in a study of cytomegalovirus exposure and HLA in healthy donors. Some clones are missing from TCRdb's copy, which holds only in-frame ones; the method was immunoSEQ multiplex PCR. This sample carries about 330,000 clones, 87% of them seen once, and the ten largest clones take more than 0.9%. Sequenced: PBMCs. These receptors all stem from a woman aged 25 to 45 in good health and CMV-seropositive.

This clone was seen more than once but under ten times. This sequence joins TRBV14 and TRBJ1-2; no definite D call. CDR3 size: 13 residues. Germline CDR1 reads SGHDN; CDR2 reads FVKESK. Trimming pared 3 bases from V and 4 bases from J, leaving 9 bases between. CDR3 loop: CASSHGQSYGYTF. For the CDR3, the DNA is TGTGCCAGCAGCCATGGGCAGTCCTATGGCTACACCTTC.

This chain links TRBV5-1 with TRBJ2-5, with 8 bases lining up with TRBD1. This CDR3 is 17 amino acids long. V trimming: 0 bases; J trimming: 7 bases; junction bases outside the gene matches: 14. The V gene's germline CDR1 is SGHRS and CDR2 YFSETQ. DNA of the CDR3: TGCGCCAGCAGCTTGGCAACAGGGGGATCAGGTCAGGGGACCCAGTACTTC. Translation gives CASSLATGGSGQGTQYF.

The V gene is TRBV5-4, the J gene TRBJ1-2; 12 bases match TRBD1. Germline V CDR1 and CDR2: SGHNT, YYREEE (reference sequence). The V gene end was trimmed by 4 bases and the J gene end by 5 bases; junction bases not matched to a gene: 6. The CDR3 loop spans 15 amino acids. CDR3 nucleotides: TGTGCCAGCAGCCAGGGACAGGGGGCAGGGTATGGCTACACCTTC. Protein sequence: CASSQGQGAGYGYTF.

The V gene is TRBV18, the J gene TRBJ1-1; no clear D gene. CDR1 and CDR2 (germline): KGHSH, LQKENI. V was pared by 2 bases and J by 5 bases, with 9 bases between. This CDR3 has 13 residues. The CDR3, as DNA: TGTGCCAGCTCACCAGGTAGGGCAACTGAAGCTTTCTTT. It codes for CASSPGRATEAFF.

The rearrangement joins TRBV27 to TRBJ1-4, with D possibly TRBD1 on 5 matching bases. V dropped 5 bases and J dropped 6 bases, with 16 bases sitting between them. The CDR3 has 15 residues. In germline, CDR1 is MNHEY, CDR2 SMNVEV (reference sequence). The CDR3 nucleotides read TGTGCCAGCAGTCTAAGGGACGGTACCGATGAAAAACTGTTTTTT. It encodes CASSLRDGTDEKLFF.

The CDR3 region is CASSYSPWVEAFF. The CDR3 DNA reads TGTGCCAGCAGTTACTCTCCATGGGTTGAAGCTTTCTTT. The rearrangement links TRBV6-5 to TRBJ1-1; D remains unclear. Germline-derived CDR1 and CDR2 are MNHEY and SVGAGI. Trimming took 0 bases from V and 7 from J, leaving 9 bases between them. This CDR3 contains 13 residues.

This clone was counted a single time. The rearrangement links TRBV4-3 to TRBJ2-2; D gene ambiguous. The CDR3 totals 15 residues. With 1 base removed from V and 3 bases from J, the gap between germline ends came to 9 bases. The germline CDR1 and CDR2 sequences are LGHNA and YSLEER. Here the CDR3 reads CASSQGTRDTGELFF. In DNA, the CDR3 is TGCGCCAGCAGCCAAGGGACCCGGGACACCGGGGAGCTGTTTTTT.

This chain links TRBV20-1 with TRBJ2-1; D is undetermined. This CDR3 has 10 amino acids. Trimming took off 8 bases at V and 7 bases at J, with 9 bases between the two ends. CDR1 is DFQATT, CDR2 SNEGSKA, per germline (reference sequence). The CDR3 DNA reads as TGCAGTCTTAAATTGAATGAGCAGTTCTTC. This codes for CSLKLNEQFF.

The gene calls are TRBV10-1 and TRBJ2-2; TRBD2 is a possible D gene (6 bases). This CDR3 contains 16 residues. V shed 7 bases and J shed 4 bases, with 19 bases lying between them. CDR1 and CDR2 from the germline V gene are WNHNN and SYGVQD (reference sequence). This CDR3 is CASMRGRATSTGELFF. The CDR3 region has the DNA TGCGCCAGCATGAGGGGCAGGGCGACTAGCACCGGGGAGCTGTTTTTT.

CDR3 sequence reads: CASSIVLMNTEAFF. CDR3 nucleotides: TGTGCCAGTAGTATTGTACTGATGAACACTGAAGCTTTCTTT. The chain is built from TRBV19 and TRBJ1-1; D ambiguous. The CDR3 runs to 14 residues. Per germline, CDR1 LNHDA and CDR2 SQIVND (reference sequence). Trimming pared 3 bases from V and 0 bases from J, leaving 8 bases between.

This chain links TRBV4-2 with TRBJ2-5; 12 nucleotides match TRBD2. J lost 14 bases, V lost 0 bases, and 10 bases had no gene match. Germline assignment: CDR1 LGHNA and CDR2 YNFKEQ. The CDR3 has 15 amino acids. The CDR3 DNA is TGTGCCAGCAGCCAAGATCAACTAGCGGGGGGACCTCCTTACTTC. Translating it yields CASSQDQLAGGPPYF.

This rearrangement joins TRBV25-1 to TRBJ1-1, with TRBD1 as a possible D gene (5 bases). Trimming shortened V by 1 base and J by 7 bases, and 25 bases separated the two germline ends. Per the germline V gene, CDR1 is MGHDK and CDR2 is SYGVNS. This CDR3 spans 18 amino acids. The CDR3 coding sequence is TGTGCCAGCAGTGAATTTATCCTCTCCCGGGACGCTACCTTTGAAGCTTTCTTT. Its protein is CASSEFILSRDATFEAFF.

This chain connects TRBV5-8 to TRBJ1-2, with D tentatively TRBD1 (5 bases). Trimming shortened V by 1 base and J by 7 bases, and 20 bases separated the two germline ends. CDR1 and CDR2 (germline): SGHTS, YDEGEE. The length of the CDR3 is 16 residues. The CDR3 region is CASSLPTTELGGGYTF. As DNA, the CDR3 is TGTGCCAGCAGCTTGCCTACGACGGAGCTCGGGGGTGGCTACACCTTC.

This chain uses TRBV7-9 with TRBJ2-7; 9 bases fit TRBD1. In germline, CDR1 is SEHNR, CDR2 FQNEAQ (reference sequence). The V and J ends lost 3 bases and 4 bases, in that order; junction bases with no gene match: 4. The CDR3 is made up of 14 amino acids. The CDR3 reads CASSFLGQGYEQYF. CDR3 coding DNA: TGTGCCAGCAGCTTTCTAGGACAGGGGTACGAGCAGTACTTC.

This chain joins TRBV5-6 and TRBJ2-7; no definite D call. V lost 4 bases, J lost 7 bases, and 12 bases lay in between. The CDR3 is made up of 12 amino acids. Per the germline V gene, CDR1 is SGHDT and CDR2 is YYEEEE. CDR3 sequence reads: CASSPGRLEQYF. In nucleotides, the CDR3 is TGTGCCAGCAGCCCGGGCCGCTTGGAGCAGTACTTC.

Here the CDR3 DNA reads TGTGCCAGCAGCTTGAACAATGAAAAACTGTTTTTT. This translates into CASSLNNEKLFF. This chain joins TRBV5-4 and TRBJ1-4; no firm D call. Germline V CDR1 and CDR2: SGHNT, YYREEE (reference sequence). This CDR3 region has 12 residues. Trimming left V 1 base short and J 5 bases short, with 3 bases between. The full variable domain, in which reference TRBV5-4 and TRBJ1-4 provide the parts outside the CDR3, is ETGVTQSPTHLIKTRGQQVTLRCSSQSGHNTVSWYQQALGQGPQFIFQYYREEENGRGNFPPRFSGLQFPNYSSELNVNALELDDSALYLCASSLNNEKLFFGSGTQLSVL.

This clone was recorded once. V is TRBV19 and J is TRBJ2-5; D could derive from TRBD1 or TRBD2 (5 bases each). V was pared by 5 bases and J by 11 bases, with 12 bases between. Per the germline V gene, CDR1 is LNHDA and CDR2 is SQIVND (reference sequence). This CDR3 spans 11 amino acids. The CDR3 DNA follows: TGTGCCAGTAGTTCCGGGACGTCTCAGTACTTC. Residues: CASSSGTSQYF. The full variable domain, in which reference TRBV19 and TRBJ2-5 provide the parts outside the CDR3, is DGGITQSPKYLFRKEGQNVTLSCEQNLNHDAMYWYRQDPGQGLRLIYYSQIVNDFQKGDIAEGYSVSREKKESFPLTVTSAQKNPTAFYLCASSSGTSQYFGPGTRLLVL.

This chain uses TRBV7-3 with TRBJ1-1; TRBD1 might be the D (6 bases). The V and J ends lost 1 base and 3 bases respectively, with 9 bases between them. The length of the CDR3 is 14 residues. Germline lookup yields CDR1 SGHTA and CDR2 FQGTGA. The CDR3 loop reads CASSLRGADTEAFF. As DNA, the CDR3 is TGTGCCAGCAGCTTAAGGGGGGCGGACACTGAAGCTTTCTTT. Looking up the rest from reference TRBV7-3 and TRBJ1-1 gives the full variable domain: GAGVSQTPSNKVTEKGKYVELRCDPISGHTALYWYRQSLGQGPEFLIYFQGTGAADDSGLPNDRFFAVRPEGSVSTLKIQRTERGDSAVYLCASSLRGADTEAFFGQGTRLTVV.

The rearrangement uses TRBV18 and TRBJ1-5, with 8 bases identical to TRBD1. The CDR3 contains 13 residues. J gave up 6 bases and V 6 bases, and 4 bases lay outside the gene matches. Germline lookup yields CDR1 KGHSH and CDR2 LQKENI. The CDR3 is CASSLDRGQPQHF. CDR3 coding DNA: TGTGCCAGCTCCCTCGACAGGGGTCAGCCCCAGCATTTT.

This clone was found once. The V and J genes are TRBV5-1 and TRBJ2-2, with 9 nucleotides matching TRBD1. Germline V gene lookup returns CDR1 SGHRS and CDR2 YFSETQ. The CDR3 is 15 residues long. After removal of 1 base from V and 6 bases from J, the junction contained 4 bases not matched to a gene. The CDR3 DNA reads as TGCGCCAGCAGCTTGAGCGGACAGGGGTCCGGGGAGCTGTTTTTT. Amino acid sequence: CASSLSGQGSGELFF.

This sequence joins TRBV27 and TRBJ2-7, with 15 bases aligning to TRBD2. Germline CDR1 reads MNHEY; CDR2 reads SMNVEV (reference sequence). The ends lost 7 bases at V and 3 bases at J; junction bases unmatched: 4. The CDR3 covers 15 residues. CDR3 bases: TGTGCCAGCACCGGGACTAGCGGGGGGATCTACGAGCAGTACTTC. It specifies CASTGTSGGIYEQYF.

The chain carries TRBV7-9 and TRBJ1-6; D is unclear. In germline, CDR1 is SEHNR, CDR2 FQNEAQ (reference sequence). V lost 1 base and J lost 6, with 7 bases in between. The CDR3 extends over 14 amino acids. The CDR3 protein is CASSLGGRNSPLHF. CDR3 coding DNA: TGTGCCAGCAGCTTAGGGGGTCGTAATTCACCCCTCCACTTT.

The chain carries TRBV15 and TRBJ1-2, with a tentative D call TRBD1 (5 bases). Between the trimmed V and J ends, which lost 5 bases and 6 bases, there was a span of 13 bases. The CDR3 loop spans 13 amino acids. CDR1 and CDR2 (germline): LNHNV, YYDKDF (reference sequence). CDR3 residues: CATSGPIRDGYTF. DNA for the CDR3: TGTGCCACCAGCGGACCAATCAGGGATGGCTACACCTTC. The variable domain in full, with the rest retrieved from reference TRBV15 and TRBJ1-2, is DAMVIQNPRYQVTQFGKPVTLSCSQTLNHNVMYWYQQKSSQAPKLLFHYYDKDFNNEADTPDNFQSRRPNTSFCFLDIRSPGLGDTAMYLCATSGPIRDGYTFGSGTRLTVV.

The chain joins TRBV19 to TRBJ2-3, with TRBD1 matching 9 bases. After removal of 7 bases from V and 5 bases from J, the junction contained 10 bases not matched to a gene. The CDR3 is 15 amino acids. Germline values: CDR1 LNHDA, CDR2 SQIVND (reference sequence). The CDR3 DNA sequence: TGTGCCAGTAAAAGAGGGACAGGGAGGGGAGATACGCAGTATTTT. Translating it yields CASKRGTGRGDTQYF.

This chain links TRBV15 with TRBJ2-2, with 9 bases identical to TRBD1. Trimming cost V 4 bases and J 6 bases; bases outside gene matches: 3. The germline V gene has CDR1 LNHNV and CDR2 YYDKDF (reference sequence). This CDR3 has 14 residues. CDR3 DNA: TGTGCCACCAGCACGGACAGGGGCGCCGGGGAGCTGTTTTTT. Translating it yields CATSTDRGAGELFF.

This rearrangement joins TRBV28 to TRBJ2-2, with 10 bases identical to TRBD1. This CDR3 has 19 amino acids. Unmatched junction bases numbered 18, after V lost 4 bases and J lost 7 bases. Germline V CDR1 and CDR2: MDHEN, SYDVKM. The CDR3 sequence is CASSSPPDRGRDRGGELFF. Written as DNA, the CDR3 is TGTGCCAGCAGTTCACCCCCTGACAGGGGGCGGGACCGGGGCGGGGAGCTGTTTTTT. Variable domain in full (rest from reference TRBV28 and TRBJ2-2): DVKVTQSSRYLVKRTGEKVFLECVQDMDHENMFWYRQDPGLGLRLIYFSYDVKMKEKGDIPEGYSVSREKKERFSLILESASTNQTSMYLCASSSPPDRGRDRGGELFFGEGSRLTVL.

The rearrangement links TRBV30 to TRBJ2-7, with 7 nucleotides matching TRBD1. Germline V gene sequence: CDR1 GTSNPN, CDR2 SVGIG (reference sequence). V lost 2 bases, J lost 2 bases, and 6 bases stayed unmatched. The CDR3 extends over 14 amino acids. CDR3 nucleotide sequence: TGTGCCTGGAGTCCAGGGACAGTGACCTACGAGCAGTACTTC. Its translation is CAWSPGTVTYEQYF.

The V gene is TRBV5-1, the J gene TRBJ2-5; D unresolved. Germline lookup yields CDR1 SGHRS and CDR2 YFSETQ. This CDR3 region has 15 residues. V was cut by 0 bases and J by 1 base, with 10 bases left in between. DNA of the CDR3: TGCGCCAGCAGCTTGGGCGGCCCGGGCCAAGAGACCCAGTACTTC. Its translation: CASSLGGPGQETQYF.